This TCR beta chain was sequenced in a study of blood T cell repertoires in COVID-19. Background on the study: From the United States, Italy and Spain came samples of acute and convalescent COVID-19. From T cells, B-cell-depleted T cells, or PBMCs came the material, which was cDNA or gDNA.

In the authors' workflow: Nucleated cell number was recorded as an estimate derived from reference gene primer amplification. The protocol was immunoSEQ multiplex PCR, while the TCRdb copy is restricted to in-frame clones and leaves out a portion. That table furnishes V, J and clone size, whereas the DNA furnished D and trimming. This sample has some 270,000 clones, with roughly 82% found just once. This clone was counted a few times. The germline V and J ends were trimmed by 1 base and 0 bases, with 15 bases remaining between them. CDR1 KGHSH and CDR2 LQKENI come from the germline V gene. The CDR3 spans 17 residues. Patients in Seattle were enrolled during active infection, then followed longitudinally.

Specimen: peripheral blood. The chain carries TRBV18 and TRBJ1-2, with a possible D match to TRBD1 (6 bases). This clonotype was sampled from a woman older than 75 with COVID-19, enrolled during active disease. CDR3 sequence: CASSPRTVGSANYGYTF. In nucleotides, the CDR3 is TGTGCCAGCTCACCACGGACAGTGGGCTCAGCTAACTATGGCTACACCTTC.